These T cell receptor beta chains were read from a single sample in a study of CD8+ T cells in alopecia areata. This table comes from immunoSEQ multiplex PCR, and its TCRdb copy is limited to in-frame clones, with some not included. The sample has more than 200,000 clones; less than 45% are singletons. Sequenced material: CD4+ T cells sorted from blood, taken between weeks 36 and 40, from a patient treated with tofacitinib. The receptors shown here come from a human donor with alopecia areata. Each CDR3 is given with its conserved first and last residue. D genes are given only for firm matches. Only some rows state a clone size, as once, few, many or a class for expanded clones.

V gene,D gene,clone size,J gene,CDR3 protein,CDR3 DNA
TRBV25-1,.,.,TRBJ2-4,CASSGPKAKNIQYF,TGTGCCAGCAGTGGACCGAAGGCCAAAAACATTCAGTACTTC
TRBV7-9,TRBD2,.,TRBJ2-3,CASSPLWLAGAPGDTQYF,TGTGCCAGCAGCCCCCTGTGGCTAGCGGGAGCTCCGGGGGATACGCAGTATTTT
TRBV29-1,TRBD2,few,TRBJ2-3,CSGRLAGGTDTQYF,TGCAGCGGACGACTAGCGGGAGGCACAGATACGCAGTATTTT
TRBV6-5,.,many,TRBJ2-2,CASATGGELFF,TGTGCCAGCGCCACCGGGGGGGAGCTGTTTTTT
TRBV13,.,.,TRBJ1-2,CASSLGLWQPDGYTF,TGTGCCAGCAGCTTAGGACTTTGGCAGCCTGATGGCTACACCTTC
TRBV6-5,.,.,TRBJ1-2,CASSSPGTYPYGYTF,TGTGCCAGCAGTTCCCCCGGGACTTACCCCTATGGCTACACCTTC
TRBV4-1,.,many,TRBJ2-5,CASSHQGRVAQYF,TGCGCCAGCAGCCACCAGGGGCGGGTGGCCCAGTACTTC
TRBV30,.,.,TRBJ2-5,CAWSTGLNKETQYF,TGTGCCTGGAGTACCGGACTAAACAAAGAGACCCAGTACTTC
TRBV29-1,TRBD1,.,TRBJ1-2,CSVETGAKGYTF,TGCAGCGTTGAAACAGGGGCTAAAGGCTACACCTTC
TRBV30,TRBD2,few,TRBJ2-1,CAWSVRGSTLNEQFF,TGTGCCTGGAGTGTTCGCGGGAGCACTCTGAATGAGCAGTTCTTC
TRBV7-2,.,.,TRBJ2-2,CASSLGLVGAGELFF,TGTGCCAGCAGCTTAGGACTAGTCGGGGCCGGGGAGCTGTTTTTT
TRBV30,.,few,TRBJ1-1,CAWSLKPNTEAFF,TGTGCCTGGAGTCTTAAGCCGAACACTGAAGCTTTCTTT
TRBV9,.,.,TRBJ2-5,CASSVAGAQETQYF,TGTGCCAGCAGCGTAGCTGGAGCTCAAGAGACCCAGTACTTC
TRBV15,TRBD2,.,TRBJ2-2,CATSKGTSPGELFF,TGTGCCACCAGCAAGGGGACTAGTCCCGGGGAGCTGTTTTTT
TRBV6-5,.,few,TRBJ2-3,CASSTALTRDTQYF,TGTGCCAGCAGTACAGCCTTGACCCGAGATACGCAGTATTTT
TRBV30,.,.,TRBJ2-3,CAWSVSGGTDTQYF,TGTGCCTGGAGTGTATCGGGCGGCACAGATACGCAGTATTTT
TRBV4-2,TRBD2,.,TRBJ2-3,CASSPHGAGGDDTQYF,TGTGCCAGCAGCCCCCATGGAGCGGGAGGGGACGATACGCAGTATTTT
TRBV6-5,.,few,TRBJ2-2,CASSTGLGGELFF,TGTGCCAGCAGCACAGGGTTGGGCGGGGAGCTGTTTTTT
TRBV29-1,.,few,TRBJ2-1,CSAVAEYYNEQFF,TGCAGCGCCGTGGCGGAATACTACAATGAGCAGTTCTTC
TRBV30,.,.,TRBJ1-4,CAWSVSSANEKLFF,TGTGCCTGGAGTGTGAGCTCAGCGAATGAAAAACTGTTTTTT
TRBV11-2,TRBD2,.,TRBJ2-7,CASSYMTSGSGHEQYF,TGTGCCAGCAGCTACATGACTAGCGGGAGTGGTCACGAGCAGTACTTC
TRBV6-6,TRBD1,.,TRBJ1-4,CALSGGQNEKLFF,TGTGCTCTCAGCGGGGGACAGAATGAAAAACTGTTTTTT
TRBV27,TRBD2,.,TRBJ2-3,CASSPYPGASGLTDTQYF,TGTGCCAGCAGTCCATACCCGGGGGCTAGCGGGCTCACAGATACGCAGTATTTT
TRBV18,.,.,TRBJ2-2,CASSPTSSNTGELFF,TGTGCCAGCTCACCAACTAGTTCGAACACCGGGGAGCTGTTTTTT
TRBV10-3,.,.,TRBJ2-7,CAISDLDKGNYEQYF,TGTGCCATCAGTGATTTAGATAAAGGGAACTACGAGCAGTACTTC
TRBV6-5,.,few,TRBJ2-5,CASSRRWPTGETQYF,TGTGCCAGCAGCCGCCGTTGGCCCACAGGGGAGACCCAGTACTTC
TRBV29-1,TRBD2,few,TRBJ2-1,CSVEVGGNEQFF,TGCAGCGTTGAAGTGGGAGGGAATGAGCAGTTCTTC
TRBV6-1,.,.,TRBJ2-3,CASSERTQGTDTQYF,TGTGCCAGCAGTGAACGAACACAGGGCACAGATACGCAGTATTTT
TRBV29-1,.,few,TRBJ2-1,CSTIRRAAGDEQFF,TGCAGCACCATCAGGCGGGCCGCTGGGGATGAGCAGTTCTTC
TRBV9,.,.,TRBJ2-3,CASSQLGGRHTQYF,TGTGCCAGCAGTCAATTAGGGGGGAGGCATACGCAGTATTTT
TRBV5-4,.,.,TRBJ2-3,CASSYEYSDTQYF,TGTGCCAGCAGCTATGAATACTCAGATACGCAGTATTTT